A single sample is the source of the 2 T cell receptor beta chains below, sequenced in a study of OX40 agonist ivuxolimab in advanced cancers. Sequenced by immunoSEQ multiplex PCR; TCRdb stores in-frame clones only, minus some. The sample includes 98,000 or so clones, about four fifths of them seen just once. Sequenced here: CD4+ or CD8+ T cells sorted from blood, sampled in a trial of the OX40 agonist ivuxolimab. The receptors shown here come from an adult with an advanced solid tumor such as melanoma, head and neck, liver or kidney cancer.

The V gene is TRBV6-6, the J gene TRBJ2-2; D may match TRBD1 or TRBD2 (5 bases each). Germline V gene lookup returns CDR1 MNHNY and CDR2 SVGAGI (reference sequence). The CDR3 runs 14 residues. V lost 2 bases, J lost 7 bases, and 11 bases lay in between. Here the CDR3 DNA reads TGTGCCAGCAGTTACAGAGGGGACGGCGGGGAGCTGTTTTTT. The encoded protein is CASSYRGDGGELFF.

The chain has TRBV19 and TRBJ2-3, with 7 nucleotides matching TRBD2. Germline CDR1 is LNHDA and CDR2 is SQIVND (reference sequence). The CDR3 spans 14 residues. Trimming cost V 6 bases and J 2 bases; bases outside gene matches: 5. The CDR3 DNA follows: TGTGCCAGTAGAACCGGGACTAACACAGATACGCAGTATTTT. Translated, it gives CASRTGTNTDTQYF.